A single TCR beta chain is shown here with its context. These data belong to a study of T cells in Graves' hyperthyroidism and ophthalmopathy. What was amplified from RNA transcripts were TCR beta CDR3 regions. HTBI primers were employed in a first-round RT-PCR of the TCR CDR3. TCRdb analysed the multiplex PCR reads with MiXCR anew, one entry per CDR3 protein. The top ten hold about 10% of the sample, which has some 740,000 distinct CDR3 sequences, 14% seen once. The V end was cut by 4 bases, the J end by 0 bases, with 19 bases between. CDR3 length: 18 residues. Germline V lookup: CDR1 MNHNS, CDR2 SASEGT. The PBMCs were taken from approximately 9 ml of fresh peripheral blood.

The V and J genes are TRBV6-1 and TRBJ1-5; maybe TRBD1 (6 bases). What was sequenced was blood. The sequence was collected from a woman aged 18-29 years with Graves' hyperthyroidism. The CDR3 sequence is CASSARQEVLFSNQPQHF. The CDR3, as DNA: TGTGCCAGCAGTGCTCGACAGGAGGTACTCTTTAGCAATCAGCCCCAGCATTTT.